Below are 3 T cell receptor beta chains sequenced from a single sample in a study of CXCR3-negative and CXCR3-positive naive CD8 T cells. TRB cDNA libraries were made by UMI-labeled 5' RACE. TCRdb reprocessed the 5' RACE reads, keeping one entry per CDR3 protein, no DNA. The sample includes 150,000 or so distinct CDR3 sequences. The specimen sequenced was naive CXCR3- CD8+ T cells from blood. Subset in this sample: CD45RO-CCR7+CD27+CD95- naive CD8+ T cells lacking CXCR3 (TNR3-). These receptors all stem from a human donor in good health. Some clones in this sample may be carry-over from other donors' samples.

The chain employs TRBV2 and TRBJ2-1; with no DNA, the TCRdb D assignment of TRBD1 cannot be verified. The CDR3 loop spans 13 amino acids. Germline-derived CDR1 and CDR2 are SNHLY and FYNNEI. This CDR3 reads CASMPGAGNEQFF.

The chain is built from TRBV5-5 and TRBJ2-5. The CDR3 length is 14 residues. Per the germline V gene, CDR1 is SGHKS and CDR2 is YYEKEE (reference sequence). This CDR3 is CASSLSLLQETQYF.

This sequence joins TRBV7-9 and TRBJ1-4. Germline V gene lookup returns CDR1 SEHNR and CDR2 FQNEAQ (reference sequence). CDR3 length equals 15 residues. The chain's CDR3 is CASSPSEVGDEKLFF.